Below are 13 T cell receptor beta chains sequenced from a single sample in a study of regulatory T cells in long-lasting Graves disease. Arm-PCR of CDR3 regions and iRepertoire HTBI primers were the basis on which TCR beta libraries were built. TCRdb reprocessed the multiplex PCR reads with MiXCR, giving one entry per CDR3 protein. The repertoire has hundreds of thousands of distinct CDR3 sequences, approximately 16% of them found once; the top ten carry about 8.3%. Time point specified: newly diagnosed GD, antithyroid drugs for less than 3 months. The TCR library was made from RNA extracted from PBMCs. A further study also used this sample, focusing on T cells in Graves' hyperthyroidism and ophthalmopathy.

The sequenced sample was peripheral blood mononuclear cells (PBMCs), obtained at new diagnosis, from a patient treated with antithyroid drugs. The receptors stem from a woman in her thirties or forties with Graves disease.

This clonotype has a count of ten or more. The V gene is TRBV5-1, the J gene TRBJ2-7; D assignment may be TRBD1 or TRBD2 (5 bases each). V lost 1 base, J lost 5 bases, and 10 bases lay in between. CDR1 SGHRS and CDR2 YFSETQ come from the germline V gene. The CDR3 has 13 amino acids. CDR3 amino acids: CASSLLWGNEQYF. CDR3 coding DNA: TGCGCCAGCAGCTTGTTGTGGGGGAACGAGCAGTACTTC.

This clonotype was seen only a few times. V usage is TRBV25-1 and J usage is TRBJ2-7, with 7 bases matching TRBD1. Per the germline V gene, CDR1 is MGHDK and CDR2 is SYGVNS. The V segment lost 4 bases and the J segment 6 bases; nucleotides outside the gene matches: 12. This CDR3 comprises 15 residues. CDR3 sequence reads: CASSGQGDRQGEQYF. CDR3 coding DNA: TGTGCCAGCAGTGGACAGGGAGACCGTCAGGGCGAGCAGTACTTC.

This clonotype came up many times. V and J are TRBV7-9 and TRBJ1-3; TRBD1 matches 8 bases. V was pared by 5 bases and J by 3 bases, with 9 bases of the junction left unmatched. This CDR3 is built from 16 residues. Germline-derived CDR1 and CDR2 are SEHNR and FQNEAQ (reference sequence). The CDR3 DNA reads TGTGCCAGCAGCCGGGGACAGGCTGTACGTGGAAACACCATATATTTT. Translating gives CASSRGQAVRGNTIYF.

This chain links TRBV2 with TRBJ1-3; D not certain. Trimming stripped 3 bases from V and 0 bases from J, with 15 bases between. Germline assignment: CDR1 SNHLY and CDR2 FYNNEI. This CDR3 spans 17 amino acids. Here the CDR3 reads CASSDRSPQFSGNTIYF. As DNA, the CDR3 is TGTGCCAGCAGTGATCGGAGCCCCCAATTCTCTGGAAACACCATATATTTT. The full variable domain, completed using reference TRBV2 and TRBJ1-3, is EPEVTQTPSHQVTQMGQEVILRCVPISNHLYFYWYRQILGQKVEFLVSFYNNEISEKSEIFDDQFSVERPDGSNFTLKIRSTKLEDSAMYFCASSDRSPQFSGNTIYFGEGSWLTVV.

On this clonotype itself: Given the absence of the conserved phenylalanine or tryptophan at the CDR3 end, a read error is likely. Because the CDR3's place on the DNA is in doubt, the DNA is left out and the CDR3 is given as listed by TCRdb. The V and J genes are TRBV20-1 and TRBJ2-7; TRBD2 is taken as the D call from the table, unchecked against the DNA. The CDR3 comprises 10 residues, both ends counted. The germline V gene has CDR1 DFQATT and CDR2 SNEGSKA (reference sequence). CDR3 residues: CSARDLRLAG.

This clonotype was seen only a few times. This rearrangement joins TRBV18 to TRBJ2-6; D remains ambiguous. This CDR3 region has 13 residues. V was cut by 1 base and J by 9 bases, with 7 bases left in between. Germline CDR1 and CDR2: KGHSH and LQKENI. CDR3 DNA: TGTGCCAGCTCACCACTGGTGGGCAACGTCCTGACTTTC. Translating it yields CASSPLVGNVLTF.

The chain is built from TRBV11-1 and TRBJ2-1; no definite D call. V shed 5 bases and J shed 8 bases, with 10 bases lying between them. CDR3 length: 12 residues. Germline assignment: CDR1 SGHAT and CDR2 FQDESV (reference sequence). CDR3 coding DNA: TGTGCCAGCAGCCGTATTTTCTATGAGCAGTTCTTC. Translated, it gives CASSRIFYEQFF.

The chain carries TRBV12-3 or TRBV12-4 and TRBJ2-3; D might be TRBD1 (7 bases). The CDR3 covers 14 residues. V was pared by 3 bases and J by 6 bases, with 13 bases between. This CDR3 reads CASSFSGGQDTQYF. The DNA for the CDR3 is TGTGCCAGCAGTTTCTCAGGGGGGCAGGATACGCAGTATTTT.

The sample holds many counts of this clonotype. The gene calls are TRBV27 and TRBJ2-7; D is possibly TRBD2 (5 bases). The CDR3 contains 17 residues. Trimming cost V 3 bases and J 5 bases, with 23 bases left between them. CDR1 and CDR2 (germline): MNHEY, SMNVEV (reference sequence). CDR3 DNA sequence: TGTGCCAGCAGTTTGTCGGGGTGGTCTTTGGTGCGGGACGAGCAGTACTTC. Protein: CASSLSGWSLVRDEQYF.

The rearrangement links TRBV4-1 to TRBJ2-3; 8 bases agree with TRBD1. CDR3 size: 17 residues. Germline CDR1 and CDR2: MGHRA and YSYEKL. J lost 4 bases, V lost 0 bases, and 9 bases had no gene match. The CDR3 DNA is TGCGCCAGCAGCCAAGAGGGCAGGGGGCGCGGCGCAGATACGCAGTATTTT. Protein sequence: CASSQEGRGRGADTQYF.

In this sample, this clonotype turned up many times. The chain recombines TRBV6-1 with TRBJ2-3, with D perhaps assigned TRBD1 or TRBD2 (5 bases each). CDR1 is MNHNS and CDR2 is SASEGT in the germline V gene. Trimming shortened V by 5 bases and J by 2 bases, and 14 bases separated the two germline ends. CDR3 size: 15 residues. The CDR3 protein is CASSTSGHPTDTQYF. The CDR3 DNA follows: TGTGCCAGCAGTACCAGCGGACACCCCACAGATACGCAGTATTTT.

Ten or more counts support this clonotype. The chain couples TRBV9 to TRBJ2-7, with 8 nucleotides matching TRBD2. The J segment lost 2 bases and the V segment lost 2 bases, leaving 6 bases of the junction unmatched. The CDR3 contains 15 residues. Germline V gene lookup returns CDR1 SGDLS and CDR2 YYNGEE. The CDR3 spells CASSVLTSGTYEQYF. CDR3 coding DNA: TGTGCCAGCAGCGTTTTAACTAGCGGAACCTACGAGCAGTACTTC.

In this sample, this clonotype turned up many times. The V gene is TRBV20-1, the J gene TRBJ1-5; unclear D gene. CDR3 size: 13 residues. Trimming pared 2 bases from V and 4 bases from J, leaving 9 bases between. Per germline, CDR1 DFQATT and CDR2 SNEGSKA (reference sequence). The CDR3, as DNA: TGCAGTGCTAGACCCGACGGAAATCAGCCCCAGCATTTT. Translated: CSARPDGNQPQHF.